The 23 T cell receptor beta chains below were found in one sample sequenced in a study of T cell responses to AZD1222 COVID-19 vaccine. The table came from immunoSEQ multiplex PCR; TCRdb's copy has only in-frame clones and leaves some out. The sample includes more than 150,000 clones, 90% seen only once; the top ten take approximately 1.6%. Material: peripheral blood, obtained on day 0 of AZD1222 vaccination. The origin of the receptors is an adult in good health.

The chain couples TRBV15 to TRBJ1-4; no definite D call. V gave up 2 bases and J gave up 5 bases, with 12 bases separating them. Germline CDR1 and CDR2: LNHNV and YYDKDF (reference sequence). CDR3 size: 15 residues. In DNA, the CDR3 is TGTGCCACCAGCAGATCGGACGGATTCAATGAAAAACTGTTTTTT. As protein: CATSRSDGFNEKLFF.

CDR3 sequence: CASSLGGAPNEQFF. In DNA, the CDR3 is TGCGCCAGCAGCCTGGGGGGGGCCCCCAATGAGCAGTTCTTC. J is TRBJ2-1 and V is TRBV5-1; D is perhaps TRBD2 (7 bases). This CDR3 is 14 amino acids long. The V gene's germline CDR1 is SGHRS and CDR2 YFSETQ. V was cut by 4 bases and J by 6 bases, with 14 bases left in between.

V gene TRBV19 combines with J gene TRBJ1-2; TRBD1 matches 9 bases. The germline V gene encodes CDR1 LNHDA and CDR2 SQIVND (reference sequence). CDR3 length: 16 amino acids. V dropped 4 bases and J dropped 7; count of bases not matched to a gene: 13. In DNA form, the CDR3 reads TGTGCCAGTAGTAAATTACTCGGACAGGGGCTAGCTGGCTACACCTTC. It yields the protein CASSKLLGQGLAGYTF.

This clone was seen once. V is TRBV5-6 and J is TRBJ1-1; D may be TRBD1 (6 bases). The germline CDR1 and CDR2 sequences are SGHDT and YYEEEE. Trimming removed 4 bases from V and 10 bases from J, with 20 bases in between. The CDR3 loop spans 14 amino acids. The DNA of the CDR3 is TGTGCCAGCAGCCGAAAGGGAGGGGGATTTCGAGCTTTCTTT. It translates to CASSRKGGGFRAFF.

The V call is TRBV24-1, the J call TRBJ1-5, with 7 positions matching TRBD1. CDR1 KGHDR and CDR2 SFDVKD come from the germline V gene. The CDR3 has 14 residues. Trimming removed 9 bases from V and 1 base from J; junction bases left unmatched: 5. The DNA of the CDR3 is TGTGCCACCGGAGACAGGGTGAGCAATCAGCCCCAGCATTTT. Its protein is CATGDRVSNQPQHF.

This clone was seen once. The genes are TRBV21-1 and TRBJ2-2; TRBD1, the table's D call, was not compared with the DNA. TRBV21-1 is assigned pseudogene status. CDR3 size: 16 residues. The CDR3 is CASSKSGTVNTGELFF. CDR3 nucleotides: TGTGCCAGCAGCAAATCCGGGACAGTGAACACCGGGGAGCTGTTTTTT.

This chain links TRBV30 with TRBJ2-3; possible D gene TRBD1, 5 bases. This CDR3 is built from 14 residues. The germline V gene has CDR1 GTSNPN and CDR2 SVGIG (reference sequence). The ends were cut back, 5 bases at V and 5 bases at J, with 17 bases in the middle. CDR3 in amino acids: CAWATAGLVDTQYF. In DNA form, the CDR3 reads TGTGCCTGGGCTACAGCAGGGCTGGTAGATACGCAGTATTTT.

The genes are TRBV5-1 and TRBJ1-2; D remains unclear. Deletions cut 0 bases from V and 0 bases from J, with 3 bases between. The length of the CDR3 is 13 residues. Germline CDR1 reads SGHRS; CDR2 reads YFSETQ. The CDR3 spells CASSLGPNYGYTF. CDR3 bases: TGCGCCAGCAGCTTGGGGCCTAACTATGGCTACACCTTC.

V and J are TRBV19 and TRBJ1-4, with unresolved D. The CDR3 is made up of 15 amino acids. V lost 10 bases and J lost 6, with 21 bases in between. Germline lookup yields CDR1 LNHDA and CDR2 SQIVND (reference sequence). CDR3 amino acids: CATPAYLLQDEKLFF. CDR3 nucleotides: TGTGCCACCCCTGCCTATTTGCTGCAGGATGAAAAACTGTTTTTT.

This sequence joins TRBV19 and TRBJ2-3; D may be TRBD1 or TRBD2 (6 bases each). Germline V CDR1 and CDR2: LNHDA, SQIVND (reference sequence). The V gene lost 6 bases and the J gene lost 1 base, with 14 bases spanning the gap. CDR3 length equals 15 residues. The CDR3 DNA reads as TGTGCCAGTAGGGGGGCCAGGAGGGGCACAGATACGCAGTATTTT. Amino acid sequence: CASRGARRGTDTQYF.

This chain links TRBV27 with TRBJ1-2; D not resolved. Germline V CDR1 and CDR2: MNHEY, SMNVEV (reference sequence). The CDR3 sequence is 14 residues long. Trimming took 5 bases from V and 5 from J, leaving 15 bases between them. The CDR3 DNA is TGTGCCAGCAGTGGGAACCTTGATCTATATGGCTACACCTTC. It yields the protein CASSGNLDLYGYTF.

This sequence joins TRBV18 and TRBJ1-6, with 9 nucleotides matching TRBD1. This CDR3 is 14 amino acids long. V lost 4 bases to trimming and J lost 9 bases; unmatched junction nucleotides: 4. Looked up from germline, CDR1 is KGHSH and CDR2 is LQKENI. CDR3 nucleotide sequence: TGTGCCAGCTCACTTGGACAGGGGAGTTCACCCCTCCACTTT. It encodes CASSLGQGSSPLHF.

V gene TRBV5-1 combines with J gene TRBJ1-5; tentative D call: TRBD1 (6 bases). Per the germline V gene, CDR1 is SGHRS and CDR2 is YFSETQ. This CDR3 has 15 amino acids. Trimming cost V 4 bases and J 7 bases, with 18 bases left between them. The CDR3 sequence is CASSLEGGPTQPQHF. Written as DNA, the CDR3 is TGCGCCAGCAGCCTCGAGGGGGGGCCGACGCAGCCCCAGCATTTT.

This clone was counted a single time. CDR3 sequence (DNA): TGTGCCAGCAGCTACGGACAGGGTGGGAATCAGCCCCAGCATTTT. The encoded protein is CASSYGQGGNQPQHF. The J gene is TRBJ1-5, the V gene TRBV5-6, with 8 bases that match TRBD1. Germline CDR1 reads SGHDT; CDR2 reads YYEEEE. The CDR3 covers 15 residues. Trimming at V came to 3 bases and at J to 4 bases, leaving 6 bases not matched to a gene.

The rearrangement joins TRBV6-2 or TRBV6-3 to TRBJ2-4; the D is unclear. V lost 6 bases, J lost 10 bases, and 22 bases lay in between. Germline V gene sequence: CDR1 MNHEY, CDR2 SVGEGT. There are 15 residues in the CDR3. The CDR3 loop reads CASSPPPPALPIQYF. The CDR3 DNA is TGTGCCAGCAGCCCCCCTCCGCCAGCCCTTCCTATTCAGTACTTC.

The gene calls are TRBV4-1 and TRBJ1-5; 10 bases line up with TRBD1. V lost 0 bases, J lost 7 bases, and 9 bases stayed unmatched. The CDR3 extends over 17 amino acids. Looked up from germline, CDR1 is MGHRA and CDR2 is YSYEKL. Written as DNA, the CDR3 is TGCGCCAGCAGCCAAGATCCGAGACAGGGGGCAGGGCAGCCCCAGCATTTT. Its protein is CASSQDPRQGAGQPQHF.

The rearrangement links TRBV6-5 to TRBJ1-6; TRBD1 matches at 7 bases. The CDR3 contains 16 residues. The V and J ends lost 4 bases and 6 bases, in that order; junction bases with no gene match: 9. Germline V lookup: CDR1 MNHEY, CDR2 SVGAGI. In nucleotides, the CDR3 is TGTGCCAGCAGTTCGGCCGGGACAGTGATTAATTCACCCCTCCACTTT. It specifies CASSSAGTVINSPLHF.

The genes are TRBV5-1 and TRBJ2-1; D not resolved. The germline CDR1 and CDR2 sequences are SGHRS and YFSETQ. The CDR3 has 15 residues. V was trimmed by 2 bases and J by 5 bases, leaving 14 bases between them. The CDR3 DNA reads as TGCGCCAGCAGCTTAAGAGATTATCGCAACAATGAGCAGTTCTTC. Residues: CASSLRDYRNNEQFF.

In nucleotides, the CDR3 is TGCGCCAGCCAAGAGGCGCTAGCGGGGGGTCCGTACCAAGAGACCCAGTACTTC. Protein product: CASQEALAGGPYQETQYF. V and J are TRBV10-2 and TRBJ2-5, with 11 bases that match TRBD2. V lost 8 bases to trimming and J lost 0 bases; unmatched junction nucleotides: 14. In germline, CDR1 is WSHSY, CDR2 SAAADI. This CDR3 contains 18 residues.

This clone was detected many times. This chain joins TRBV4-1 and TRBJ2-5; perhaps TRBD1 as D (5 bases). Germline loops: CDR1 MGHRA, CDR2 YSYEKL. The length of the CDR3 is 14 residues. V was clipped by 5 bases and J by 2 bases, with 12 bases between them. CDR3 in amino acids: CASSSQEMQETQYF. DNA for the CDR3: TGCGCCAGCAGCTCACAGGAGATGCAAGAGACCCAGTACTTC.

The chain employs TRBV30 and TRBJ2-1; TRBD2 aligns across 11 bases. CDR1 and CDR2 from the germline V gene are GTSNPN and SVGIG (reference sequence). This CDR3 comprises 15 residues. Losses at the gene ends were 2 bases for V and 4 bases for J; bases not matched to a gene: 4. The CDR3 loop is CAWSTLAGAYNEQFF. The CDR3 coding sequence is TGTGCCTGGAGTACACTAGCGGGGGCGTACAATGAGCAGTTCTTC.

The chain uses TRBV6-5 and TRBJ1-1; 8 bases align to TRBD1. Losses at the gene ends were 6 bases for V and 3 bases for J; bases not matched to a gene: 3. CDR3 length: 13 residues. Germline loops: CDR1 MNHEY, CDR2 SVGAGI. The CDR3 is CASSAQGDTEAFF. As DNA, the CDR3 is TGTGCCAGCAGCGCACAGGGGGACACTGAAGCTTTCTTT.

V usage is TRBV30 and J usage is TRBJ1-6, with D unresolved. Looked up from germline, CDR1 is GTSNPN and CDR2 is SVGIG (reference sequence). This CDR3 is 11 amino acids long. V shed 3 bases and J shed 10 bases, with 7 bases lying between them. The CDR3 spells CAWSRSSPLHF. DNA for the CDR3: TGTGCCTGGAGCCGGAGCTCACCCCTCCACTTT.